This entry lists 21 T cell receptor beta chains sequenced from one sample in a study of radiotherapy plus CTLA-4 blockade in lung cancer. The protocol was immunoSEQ multiplex PCR, while the TCRdb copy is restricted to in-frame clones and leaves out a portion. The data hold 50,000 or so clones, with roughly 76% observed a single time. Sequenced material: peripheral blood, taken from a patient treated with radiotherapy plus ipilimumab. The receptors here all came from a human donor with non-small cell lung cancer who had stable disease on radiotherapy plus ipilimumab.

The chain is built from TRBV19 and TRBJ1-4; 7 bases map to TRBD1. V dropped 1 base and J dropped 5; count of bases not matched to a gene: 7. CDR3 size: 16 residues. Germline-derived CDR1 and CDR2 are LNHDA and SQIVND (reference sequence). CDR3 amino acids: CASSIGGGYLNEKLFF. CDR3 DNA sequence: TGTGCCAGTAGTATAGGAGGGGGCTACCTCAATGAAAAACTGTTTTTT.

The V and J genes are TRBV5-6 and TRBJ2-7, with 11 bases that match TRBD2. Germline V gene sequence: CDR1 SGHDT, CDR2 YYEEEE. V shed 4 bases, J shed 2 bases, and the junction held 8 bases outside the gene matches. CDR3 length: 16 amino acids. For the CDR3, the DNA is TGTGCCAGCAGCGCCGGGGGACTAGCGGACCCCTACGAGCAGTACGTC. It encodes CASSAGGLADPYEQYV.

CDR3 amino acids: CASSDGSDTQYF. The CDR3 DNA reads as TGTGCCAGCAGTGACGGGTCAGATACGCAGTATTTT. The chain combines TRBV6-4 with TRBJ2-3; D is unresolved. This CDR3 comprises 12 residues. The ends were cut back, 2 bases at V and 4 bases at J, with 4 bases in the middle. Germline V gene lookup returns CDR1 MRHNA and CDR2 SNTAGT.

The genes are TRBV7-2 and TRBJ1-2, with D hard to call. The germline CDR1 and CDR2 sequences are SGHTA and FQGNSA. Trimming shortened V by 2 bases and J by 3 bases, and 7 bases separated the two germline ends. The CDR3 has 13 amino acids. CDR3 region: CASSLRTDYGYTF. In nucleotides, the CDR3 is TGTGCCAGCAGCTTAAGGACGGACTATGGCTACACCTTC.

The V gene is TRBV7-2, the J gene TRBJ2-3; the D gene is possibly TRBD2 (5 bases). Germline CDR1 is SGHTA and CDR2 is FQGNSA. This CDR3 is built from 15 residues. Between the trimmed V and J ends, which lost 2 bases and 1 base, there was a span of 10 bases. CDR3 sequence (DNA): TGTGCCAGCAGCTTACTCGACTATGGCACAGATACGCAGTATTTT. Amino acid sequence: CASSLLDYGTDTQYF.

This rearrangement joins TRBV9 to TRBJ1-6, with a weak D call TRBD1 (5 bases). Germline CDR1 SGDLS, CDR2 YYNGEE. The CDR3 consists of 15 residues. Trimming took off 4 bases at V and 10 bases at J, with 18 bases between the two ends. The CDR3 sequence: CASSSMGGVGSPLHF. Written as DNA, the CDR3 is TGTGCCAGCAGCTCCATGGGGGGGGTCGGGTCACCCCTCCACTTT.

The chain has TRBV6-5 and TRBJ2-7, with 7 positions matching TRBD2. V was clipped by 3 bases and J by 3 bases; unmatched bases: 2. There are 13 residues in the CDR3. Germline V gene sequence: CDR1 MNHEY, CDR2 SVGAGI. The CDR3 coding sequence is TGTGCCAGCAGTTATGGGAGGGACTACGAGCAGTACTTC. Its protein is CASSYGRDYEQYF.

The chain joins TRBV30 to TRBJ1-5; a weak D match, TRBD1 (6 bases). V lost 2 bases to trimming and J lost 4 bases, with 12 bases between them. The CDR3 is 14 residues long. CDR1 and CDR2 (germline): GTSNPN, SVGIG (reference sequence). The CDR3 DNA is TGTGCCTGGAGTAGGACAGTTTCGAATCAGCCCCAGCATTTT. This gives the protein CAWSRTVSNQPQHF.

The V and J genes are TRBV18 and TRBJ2-4; D is perhaps TRBD1 (6 bases). Germline V gene sequence: CDR1 KGHSH, CDR2 LQKENI. This CDR3 contains 15 residues. Between the trimmed V and J ends, which lost 6 bases and 5 bases, there was a span of 17 bases. The CDR3 protein is CASSTPGTSQNIQYF. The CDR3 DNA reads as TGTGCCAGCTCGACACCGGGGACAAGTCAAAACATTCAGTACTTC.

This chain links TRBV28 with TRBJ2-3; D possibly corresponds to TRBD2 (6 bases). This CDR3 comprises 15 residues. Germline CDR1 reads MDHEN; CDR2 reads SYDVKM. V lost 5 bases to trimming and J lost 4 bases, with 16 bases between them. CDR3 bases: TGTGCCAGCAGTCTCCCCCTGGGGGGAGCAGATACGCAGTATTTT. It codes for CASSLPLGGADTQYF. Filled out from reference TRBV28 and TRBJ2-3, the complete variable domain reads DVKVTQSSRYLVKRTGEKVFLECVQDMDHENMFWYRQDPGLGLRLIYFSYDVKMKEKGDIPEGYSVSREKKERFSLILESASTNQTSMYLCASSLPLGGADTQYFGPGTRLTVL.

This clone was observed a few times. V gene TRBV27 combines with J gene TRBJ1-5, with D tentatively TRBD1 (5 bases). The CDR3 runs to 16 residues. Germline CDR1 reads MNHEY; CDR2 reads SMNVEV (reference sequence). V was shortened by 6 bases and J by 0 bases, with 15 bases between the two germline ends. CDR3: CASRVRDFYSNQPQHF. The CDR3 DNA sequence: TGTGCCAGCAGGGTACGGGACTTTTATAGCAATCAGCCCCAGCATTTT.

The V gene is TRBV28, the J gene TRBJ1-1, with D possibly TRBD1 on 6 matching bases. V lost 6 bases, J lost 4 bases, and 9 bases lay in between. Germline assignment: CDR1 MDHEN and CDR2 SYDVKM. This CDR3 has 12 residues. The CDR3 is CASSQGGTEAFF. DNA of the CDR3: TGTGCCAGCAGCCAAGGGGGCACTGAAGCTTTCTTT.

The gene calls are TRBV9 and TRBJ2-5; 10 nucleotides align to TRBD1. This CDR3 spans 14 amino acids. V trimming: 4 bases; J trimming: 4 bases; junction bases outside the gene matches: 4. Germline lookup yields CDR1 SGDLS and CDR2 YYNGEE. CDR3 loop: CASSYDRGRETQYF. In nucleotides, the CDR3 is TGTGCCAGCAGCTATGACAGGGGGCGAGAGACCCAGTACTTC. The variable domain in full, completed from reference TRBV9 and TRBJ2-5, reads DSGVTQTPKHLITATGQRVTLRCSPRSGDLSVYWYQQSLDQGLQFLIQYYNGEERAKGNILERFSAQQFPDLHSELNLSSLELGDSALYFCASSYDRGRETQYFGPGTRLLVL.

The gene calls are TRBV27 and TRBJ1-5; possible D gene TRBD1, 5 bases. The CDR3 is 15 residues long. The ends were cut back, 2 bases at V and 5 bases at J, with 13 bases in the middle. Germline V lookup: CDR1 MNHEY, CDR2 SMNVEV (reference sequence). The CDR3 is CASSLGATRDQPQHF. DNA of the CDR3: TGTGCCAGCAGTTTAGGGGCCACTCGGGATCAGCCCCAGCATTTT.

V is TRBV6-5 and J is TRBJ1-2, with 7 bases lining up with TRBD1. V dropped 0 bases and J dropped 0; count of bases not matched to a gene: 4. Per the germline V gene, CDR1 is MNHEY and CDR2 is SVGAGI. This CDR3 has 16 amino acids. The CDR3 DNA reads TGTGCCAGCAGTTACTCGGACAGGCTCACTAACTATGGCTACACCTTC. Residues: CASSYSDRLTNYGYTF.

This chain's CDR3 is CASGGQKEVQPQHF. CDR3 DNA sequence: TGTGCCAGCGGCGGACAGAAGGAAGTCCAGCCCCAGCATTTT. This sequence joins TRBV2 and TRBJ1-5; D may be TRBD1 (6 bases). The CDR3 is 14 residues long. The germline V and J ends were trimmed by 8 bases and 7 bases, with 18 bases remaining between them. The V gene's germline CDR1 is SNHLY and CDR2 FYNNEI.

This clone was seen just once. The chain joins TRBV19 to TRBJ2-1, with a tentative D call TRBD2 (5 bases). The CDR3 contains 17 residues. The V and J ends lost 5 bases and 8 bases respectively, with 25 bases between them. In germline, CDR1 is LNHDA, CDR2 SQIVND (reference sequence). The chain's CDR3 is CASSSPGSGVLIYEQFF. CDR3 sequence (DNA): TGTGCCAGTAGTTCCCCGGGGAGTGGGGTCTTGATCTATGAGCAGTTCTTC.

J is TRBJ2-7 and V is TRBV6-6; tentative D call: TRBD2 (6 bases). The V and J ends lost 7 bases and 0 bases respectively, with 16 bases between them. This CDR3 has 15 residues. Germline lookup yields CDR1 MNHNY and CDR2 SVGAGI (reference sequence). The CDR3 spells CASNSGGVSSYEQYF. For the CDR3, the DNA is TGTGCCAGCAACTCAGGCGGGGTGAGCTCCTACGAGCAGTACTTC.

The chain is built from TRBV18 and TRBJ1-1; D ambiguous. This CDR3 region has 15 residues. Germline CDR1 and CDR2: KGHSH and LQKENI. Trimming took off 6 bases at V and 0 bases at J, with 14 bases between the two ends. In nucleotides, the CDR3 is TGTGCCAGCTCCCCAGGCCACCAAATGAACACTGAAGCTTTCTTT. Translating it yields CASSPGHQMNTEAFF.

V gene TRBV18 combines with J gene TRBJ2-3; TRBD2 agrees at 10 bases. Germline V gene lookup returns CDR1 KGHSH and CDR2 LQKENI. V shed 0 bases and J 1 base; nucleotides not matched to a gene: 4. This CDR3 is 17 amino acids long. CDR3 sequence: CASSPPSLAGGTDTQYF. CDR3 DNA sequence: TGTGCCAGCTCACCACCGAGCCTAGCGGGGGGCACAGATACGCAGTATTTT.

This clone was picked up one time. The genes are TRBV5-1 and TRBJ1-5, with 11 bases lining up with TRBD1. The CDR3 spans 16 residues. The germline CDR1 and CDR2 sequences are SGHRS and YFSETQ. Trimming removed 0 bases from V and 8 bases from J; junction bases left unmatched: 7. The CDR3, as DNA: TGCGCCAGCAGCTTGGGCGGGACAGGGGGATGGGAGCCCCAGCATTTT. Translation: CASSLGGTGGWEPQHF. Full variable domain (rest looked up from reference TRBV5-1 and TRBJ1-5): KAGVTQTPRYLIKTRGQQVTLSCSPISGHRSVSWYQQTPGQGLQFLFEYFSETQRNKGNFPGRFSGRQFSNSRSEMNVSTLELGDSALYLCASSLGGTGGWEPQHFGDGTRLSIL.